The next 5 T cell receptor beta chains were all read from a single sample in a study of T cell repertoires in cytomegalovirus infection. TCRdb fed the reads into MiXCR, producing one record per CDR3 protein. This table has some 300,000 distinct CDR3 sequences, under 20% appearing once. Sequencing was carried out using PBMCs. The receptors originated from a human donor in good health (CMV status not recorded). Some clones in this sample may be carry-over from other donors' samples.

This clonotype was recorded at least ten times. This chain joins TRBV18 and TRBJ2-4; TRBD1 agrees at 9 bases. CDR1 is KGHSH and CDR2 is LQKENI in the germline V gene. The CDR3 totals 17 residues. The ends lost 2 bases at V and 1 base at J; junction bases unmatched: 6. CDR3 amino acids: CASSPYRGQGAKNIQYF. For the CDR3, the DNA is TGTGCCAGCTCACCATACCGCGGACAGGGGGCCAAAAACATTCAGTACTTC.

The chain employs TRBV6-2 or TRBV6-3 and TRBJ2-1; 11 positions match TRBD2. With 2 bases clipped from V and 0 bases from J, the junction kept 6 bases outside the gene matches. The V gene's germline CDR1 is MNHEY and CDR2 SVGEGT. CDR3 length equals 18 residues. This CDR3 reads CASSYPPSGGTSYNEQFF. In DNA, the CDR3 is TGTGCCAGCAGTTACCCGCCTAGCGGGGGGACCTCCTACAATGAGCAGTTCTTC.

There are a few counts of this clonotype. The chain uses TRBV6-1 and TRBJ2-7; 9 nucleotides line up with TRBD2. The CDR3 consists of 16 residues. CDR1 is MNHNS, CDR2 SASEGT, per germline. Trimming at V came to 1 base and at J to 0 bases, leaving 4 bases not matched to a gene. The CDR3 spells CASSEDAGGSSYEQYF. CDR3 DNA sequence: TGTGCCAGCAGTGAAGATGCGGGGGGGAGCTCCTACGAGCAGTACTTC.

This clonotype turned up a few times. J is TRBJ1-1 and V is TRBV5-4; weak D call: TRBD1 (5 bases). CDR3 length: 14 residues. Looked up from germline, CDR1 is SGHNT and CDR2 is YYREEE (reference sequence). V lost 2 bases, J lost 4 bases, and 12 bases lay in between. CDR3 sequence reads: CASSLMGRSTEAFF. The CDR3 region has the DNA TGTGCCAGCAGCTTAATGGGGCGGTCCACTGAAGCTTTCTTT.

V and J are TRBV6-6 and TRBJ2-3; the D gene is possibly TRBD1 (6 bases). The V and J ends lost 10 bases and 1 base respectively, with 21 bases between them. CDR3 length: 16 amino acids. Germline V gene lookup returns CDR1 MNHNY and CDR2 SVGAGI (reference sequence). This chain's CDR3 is CATMDRLHFGTDTQYF. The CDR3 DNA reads TGTGCCACCATGGACAGACTGCATTTCGGCACAGATACGCAGTATTTT.